The clone carrying this T cell receptor (beta chain) was counted many times. The target antigen is unknown. The data belong to a study of regulatory T cells in long-lasting Graves disease. The CDR3 contains 14 residues. CDR1 MNHEY and CDR2 SMNVEV come from the germline V gene (reference sequence). Trimming cost V 2 bases and J 10 bases, with 17 bases left between them. Sequencing libraries for TCR beta were prepared with iRepertoire HTBI primers and Arm-PCR of CDR3 regions. TCRdb ran MiXCR on the multiplex PCR reads and lists one entry per CDR3 protein. The repertoire holds under 250,000 distinct CDR3 sequences, with roughly 19% as singletons. The time point here: newly diagnosed GD, antithyroid drugs for less than 3 months. The TCR library was made from RNA that had been extracted from PBMCs in TRIzol. Study-wide points: Thyroid tissue was not sampled; only peripheral blood was.

The same data also contributed to another study, on T cells in Graves' hyperthyroidism and ophthalmopathy. From that study: Calling Graves' hyperthyroidism stable meant ophthalmopathy did not progress within 18 months.

This specimen consisted of peripheral blood mononuclear cells (PBMCs), obtained at new diagnosis, from a patient treated with antithyroid drugs. This rearrangement joins TRBV27 to TRBJ1-1; D unresolved. This sequence was found in a woman in her twenties or thirties with Graves disease. CDR3 protein: CASSLVPAAQRAFF. As DNA, the CDR3 is TGTGCCAGCAGTTTAGTCCCAGCCGCGCAAAGAGCTTTCTTT.